This T cell receptor beta chain was found in a study of T cell changes during pregnancy in multiple sclerosis. CDR1 and CDR2 from the germline V gene are SEHNR and FQNEAQ (reference sequence). The V gene end was trimmed by 4 bases and the J gene end by 7 bases; junction bases not matched to a gene: 13. The CDR3 is 16 residues long. Generated by immunoSEQ multiplex PCR, the TCRdb table keeps only in-frame clones and is missing some. The table lists roughly 110,000 clones, about 90% of them singletons. Sequencing was performed on peripheral blood, taken in the third trimester of pregnancy. The receptor's source is a female donor in good health, enrolled as a control in a pregnancy study. This chain links TRBV7-9 with TRBJ2-1, with 7 bases aligning to TRBD2. CDR3 loop: CASSWGAGRGKNEQFF. DNA of the CDR3: TGTGCCAGCAGCTGGGGTGCGGGGCGGGGGAAAAATGAGCAGTTCTTC.